The rows below give T cell receptor beta chains drawn from one sample of a study of Ad26.COV2.S vaccination and SARS-CoV-2 variants. TCRdb's copy holds only in-frame clones and misses some; the assay was immunoSEQ multiplex PCR. This repertoire shows a few hundred thousand clones, over 75% found once; its top ten account for around 1.9%. Sequencing was performed on peripheral blood, taken in a trial of Ad26.COV2.S vaccine versus placebo. Receptors originate from a person aged 18 to 65 who received the Ad26.COV2.S COVID-19 vaccine or a placebo. CDR3s include the opening cysteine and the closing phenylalanine or tryptophan. D genes are given only for firm matches. Size is stated for part of the rows, as once, few or many counts, or as a class when the clone is expanded.

v_call	clone_size	j_call	d_call	cdr3_aa	cdr3_nt
TRBV24-1	once	TRBJ2-5	-	CATSASPGQETQYF	TGTGCCACCAGTGCCTCCCCGGGGCAAGAGACCCAGTACTTC
TRBV6-1	-	TRBJ2-1	TRBD2	CASSEARGLAGYNEQFF	TGTGCCAGCAGTGAAGCCCGGGGACTAGCTGGATACAATGAGCAGTTCTTC
TRBV18	-	TRBJ2-1	-	CASSPRDLNNEQFF	TGTGCCAGCTCACCACGGGACCTGAACAATGAGCAGTTCTTC
TRBV2	-	TRBJ2-1	TRBD1	CASNRDSNNEQFF	TGTGCCAGCAATAGGGACAGCAACAATGAGCAGTTCTTC
TRBV4-3	once	TRBJ1-5	-	CASSQGYRVGNQPQHF	TGCGCCAGCAGCCAAGGGTATAGGGTGGGCAATCAGCCCCAGCATTTT
TRBV9	-	TRBJ2-3	-	CASSSNTDTQYF	TGTGCCAGCAGCTCAAACACAGATACGCAGTATTTT
TRBV19	-	TRBJ2-2	-	CASSMGGGELFF	TGTGCCAGTAGTATGGGGGGCGGGGAGCTGTTTTTT
TRBV3-1/TRBV3-2	-	TRBJ2-2	-	CASSKDWATGELFF	TGTGCCAGCAGCAAAGACTGGGCCACCGGGGAGCTGTTTTTT
TRBV7-3	-	TRBJ2-3	TRBD2	CASSLHPGTSGREVSGDTQYF	TGTGCCAGCAGCTTACACCCCGGGACTAGCGGGAGGGAAGTTTCTGGCGATACGCAGTATTTT
TRBV9	-	TRBJ2-1	-	CASSGIYNEQFF	TGTGCCAGCAGCGGGATTTACAATGAGCAGTTCTTC
TRBV14	-	TRBJ2-7	-	CASSQESQSYEQYF	TGTGCCAGCAGCCAAGAATCGCAATCCTACGAGCAGTACTTC
TRBV3-1/TRBV3-2	-	TRBJ1-6	-	CASSQEIRNSPLHF	TGTGCCAGCAGCCAAGAGATACGTAATTCACCCCTCCACTTT
TRBV14	-	TRBJ2-1	-	CASSQDHNEQFF	TGTGCCAGCAGCCAAGATCACAATGAGCAGTTCTTC
TRBV30	-	TRBJ1-6	-	CARGFGGSSYNSPLHF	TGTGCCCGTGGATTCGGGGGGAGCTCCTATAATTCACCCCTCCACTTT
TRBV7-2	-	TRBJ2-1	-	CASSSTSSSYNEQFF	TGTGCCAGCAGCTCGACATCTAGCTCCTACAATGAGCAGTTCTTC
TRBV29-1	-	TRBJ2-7	-	CSVEGGAPYEQYF	TGCAGCGTTGAGGGGGGCGCACCCTACGAGCAGTACTTC
TRBV24-1	-	TRBJ2-3	-	CATSSTLERSTDTQYF	TGTGCCACCTCTTCCACATTAGAGCGGAGCACAGATACGCAGTATTTT
TRBV4-3	-	TRBJ2-3	-	CASSQRVGDTQYF	TGCGCCAGCAGCCAACGGGTCGGGGATACGCAGTATTTT
TRBV28	-	TRBJ2-5	-	CASRDQETQYF	TGTGCCAGCAGAGACCAAGAGACCCAGTACTTC
TRBV2	-	TRBJ2-5	TRBD2	CASAGLAGERETQYF	TGTGCCAGCGCGGGACTAGCGGGAGAAAGAGAGACCCAGTACTTC
TRBV6-5	-	TRBJ1-2	TRBD1	CASRTGSYGYTF	TGTGCCAGCCGGACAGGGAGTTATGGCTACACCTTC
TRBV6-4	-	TRBJ2-7	-	CASSKGPRSSYEQYF	TGTGCCAGCAGCAAGGGACCAAGGAGCTCCTACGAGCAGTACTTC
TRBV19	-	TRBJ2-7	-	CASSTQGHHEQYF	TGTGCCAGTAGTACCCAGGGGCACCACGAGCAGTACTTC
TRBV4-1	-	TRBJ2-3	TRBD1	CASSQDPIRDRDTDTQYF	TGCGCCAGCAGCCAAGACCCCATCCGGGACAGAGACACAGATACGCAGTATTTT
TRBV28	few	TRBJ2-1	-	CASSMREIYNEQFF	TGTGCCAGCAGTATGCGGGAAATCTACAATGAGCAGTTCTTC
TRBV28	-	TRBJ2-4	-	CASSKQGGLVGQYF	TGTGCCAGCAGTAAACAGGGCGGGTTGGTGGGACAGTACTTC
TRBV11-3	-	TRBJ2-1	-	CASSSGPSPNEQFF	TGTGCCAGCAGCTCGGGACCGTCCCCCAATGAGCAGTTCTTC
TRBV12-5	-	TRBJ2-2	TRBD1	CASGFLLGQGASSTGELFF	TGTGCTAGTGGTTTTCTCCTGGGACAGGGGGCGAGTAGCACCGGGGAGCTGTTTTTT
TRBV3-1/TRBV3-2	-	TRBJ2-2	-	CASSQVQQFGDTGELFF	TGTGCCAGCAGCCAAGTTCAGCAGTTCGGGGACACCGGGGAGCTGTTTTTT
TRBV5-1	few	TRBJ2-5	TRBD2	CASCFGAGGQETQYF	TGCGCCAGCTGCTTTGGGGCGGGAGGGCAAGAGACCCAGTACTTC
TRBV6-2/TRBV6-3	-	TRBJ2-3	-	CASSYVSSETFTDTQYF	TGTGCCAGCAGTTACGTTAGTAGCGAGACCTTCACAGATACGCAGTATTTT
TRBV10-3	-	TRBJ2-2	-	CAIRAGPSSAGELFF	TGTGCCATCAGGGCAGGGCCGTCAAGCGCCGGGGAGCTGTTTTTT
TRBV5-4	-	TRBJ1-1	-	CASSLATVNTEAFF	TGTGCCAGCAGCTTGGCTACGGTGAACACTGAAGCTTTCTTT
TRBV5-4	-	TRBJ2-1	TRBD2	CATMKGGSITNEQFF	TGTGCCACCATGAAAGGCGGGAGTATTACGAATGAGCAGTTCTTC
TRBV9	-	TRBJ1-4	TRBD1	CASSPGGTANEKLFF	TGTGCCAGCAGCCCAGGGGGGACAGCTAATGAAAAACTGTTTTTT
TRBV5-1	-	TRBJ2-3	-	CASSLAESTDTQYF	TGCGCCAGCAGCTTGGCCGAGAGCACAGATACGCAGTATTTT
TRBV18	-	TRBJ1-3	-	CASSPLESLGNTIYF	TGTGCCAGCTCACCTCTTGAGTCTCTGGGAAACACCATATATTTT
TRBV4-1	-	TRBJ2-1	TRBD1	CASSQDDRGNYNEQFF	TGCGCCAGCAGCCAAGATGACAGGGGTAACTACAATGAGCAGTTCTTC
TRBV2	-	TRBJ1-1	-	CASRVQRNAEAFF	TGTGCCAGCAGGGTGCAGCGAAACGCTGAAGCTTTCTTT
TRBV5-6	-	TRBJ2-7	-	CASSLALDMHEQYF	TGTGCCAGCAGCTTGGCACTAGATATGCACGAGCAGTACTTC
TRBV5-1	-	TRBJ1-2	-	CASSLGHSNYGYTF	TGCGCCAGCAGCTTGGGTCATTCTAACTATGGCTACACCTTC
TRBV9	once	TRBJ2-5	-	CASSVEGSNWGQETQYF	TGTGCCAGCAGCGTAGAGGGAAGCAATTGGGGCCAAGAGACCCAGTACTTC
TRBV7-2	-	TRBJ2-3	TRBD2	CASSLVGRSDTQYF	TGTGCCAGCAGCTTAGTCGGGAGGTCAGATACGCAGTATTTT
TRBV6-5	-	TRBJ1-2	-	CASSYSYRPRGGYTF	TGTGCCAGCAGTTACTCTTACAGGCCCCGGGGTGGCTACACCTTC
TRBV7-8	-	TRBJ2-5	-	CASSSTGLGGSGTQYF	TGTGCCAGCAGCTCTACCGGACTAGGGGGGTCGGGGACCCAGTACTTC
TRBV15	once	TRBJ2-3	-	CATSREGDTQYF	TGTGCCACCAGCAGAGAGGGGGATACGCAGTATTTT
TRBV30	-	TRBJ2-7	-	CAWTGGFVQYF	TGTGCCTGGACAGGGGGGTTCGTGCAGTACTTC
TRBV30	-	TRBJ1-1	-	CAAYGGSTEAFF	TGTGCAGCGTACGGGGGCAGCACTGAAGCTTTCTTT
TRBV4-1	many	TRBJ2-2	-	CASSQGVPGTGELFF	TGCGCCAGCAGCCAAGGAGTCCCCGGAACCGGGGAGCTGTTTTTT
TRBV9	-	TRBJ1-3	-	CASSPLSQAISGNTIYF	TGTGCCAGCAGCCCATTAAGTCAGGCGATCTCTGGAAACACCATATATTTT
TRBV7-8	-	TRBJ2-7	TRBD1	CASSLRGGQGRYEQYF	TGTGCCAGCAGCTTGAGGGGGGGACAGGGACGGTACGAGCAGTACTTC
TRBV3-1/TRBV3-2	-	TRBJ1-1	-	CASSLTGGTEAFF	TGTGCCAGCAGCCTAACCGGGGGCACTGAAGCTTTCTTT
TRBV12-3/TRBV12-4	-	TRBJ1-1	-	CASSLLGTEAFF	TGTGCCAGCAGTTTATTGGGGACTGAAGCTTTCTTT
TRBV27	-	TRBJ2-2	TRBD1	CASSLAGQANTGELFF	TGTGCCAGCAGTTTAGCGGGACAGGCTAACACCGGGGAGCTGTTTTTT
TRBV5-1	-	TRBJ2-1	-	CASSLSGTSTTYNEQFF	TGCGCCAGCAGCTTGTCAGGGACCTCGACGACTTACAATGAGCAGTTCTTC
TRBV2	-	TRBJ1-2	-	CASSGGEYYGYTF	TGTGCCAGCAGTGGAGGGGAGTACTATGGCTACACCTTC
TRBV28	-	TRBJ1-1	-	CASSLYLGSGAFF	TGTGCCAGCAGTTTATATCTGGGGTCTGGAGCTTTCTTT
TRBV6-1	-	TRBJ2-3	-	CASSEVSPTDTQYF	TGTGCCAGCAGTGAAGTCTCTCCCACAGATACGCAGTATTTT
TRBV5-5	-	TRBJ2-1	TRBD2	CASSLEGGPHNEQFF	TGTGCCAGCAGCTTGGAGGGAGGGCCCCACAATGAGCAGTTCTTC
TRBV2	-	TRBJ1-1	-	CASIGGGAEAFF	TGTGCCAGCATCGGGGGAGGGGCTGAAGCTTTCTTT